This is a list of T cell receptor beta chains from one sample in a study of cytomegalovirus exposure and HLA in healthy donors. Measured with immunoSEQ multiplex PCR; TCRdb has only the in-frame clones, and not every one. The sample shows some 110,000 clones, 74% of them seen only once. The sequenced sample consisted of PBMCs. The receptors were sampled from a woman between 45 and 60 years old in good health and CMV-seropositive. The CDR3 runs from the conserved cysteine through the conserved F or W. Fields, in order: V gene, D gene, J gene, clone size, CDR3 protein, CDR3 DNA. D genes are given only for firm matches. Only some rows state a clone size, as once, few, many or a class for expanded clones.

v_gene: TRBV19; d_gene: -; j_gene: TRBJ2-7; abundance: -; CDR3aa: CATRDSRSYEQYF; CDR3nt: TGTGCCACCCGGGACTCTCGCTCCTACGAGCAGTACTTC
v_gene: TRBV7-8; d_gene: -; j_gene: TRBJ1-2; abundance: -; CDR3aa: CASSLARDHGYTF; CDR3nt: TGTGCCAGCAGCTTAGCGCGGGACCATGGCTACACCTTC
v_gene: TRBV4-3; d_gene: -; j_gene: TRBJ1-4; abundance: few; CDR3aa: CASSQEGGVGLHRGEKLFF; CDR3nt: TGCGCCAGCAGCCAAGAAGGGGGGGTAGGTCTGCATAGAGGAGAAAAACTGTTTTTT
v_gene: TRBV2; d_gene: TRBD1; j_gene: TRBJ1-5; abundance: few; CDR3aa: CASGWTGIGSNQPQHF; CDR3nt: TGTGCCAGCGGTTGGACAGGGATTGGGAGCAATCAGCCCCAGCATTTT
v_gene: TRBV28; d_gene: TRBD1; j_gene: TRBJ1-1; abundance: -; CDR3aa: CASTEGQLNTEAFF; CDR3nt: TGTGCCAGCACCGAGGGACAGTTGAACACTGAAGCTTTCTTT
v_gene: TRBV29-1; d_gene: -; j_gene: TRBJ1-1; abundance: -; CDR3aa: CSVNTLLNTEAFF; CDR3nt: TGCAGCGTAAACACCCTTCTGAACACTGAAGCTTTCTTT
v_gene: TRBV7-2; d_gene: TRBD2; j_gene: TRBJ2-1; abundance: -; CDR3aa: CASSSGLAGVGGEQFF; CDR3nt: TGTGCCAGCAGCTCCGGACTAGCGGGGGTAGGTGGTGAGCAGTTCTTC
v_gene: TRBV29-1; d_gene: -; j_gene: TRBJ1-6; abundance: once; CDR3aa: CSVEPNNSPLHF; CDR3nt: TGCAGCGTAGAACCAAATAATTCACCCCTCCACTTT
v_gene: TRBV11-3; d_gene: -; j_gene: TRBJ2-1; abundance: -; CDR3aa: CASSLGERGEQFF; CDR3nt: TGTGCCAGCAGCTTAGGAGAACGGGGGGAGCAGTTCTTC
v_gene: TRBV27; d_gene: -; j_gene: TRBJ1-5; abundance: -; CDR3aa: CASSFLDQPQHF; CDR3nt: TGTGCCAGCAGTTTTTTAGATCAGCCCCAGCATTTT
v_gene: TRBV4-3; d_gene: -; j_gene: TRBJ2-1; abundance: -; CDR3aa: CASSQGTGGHSYNEQFF; CDR3nt: TGCGCCAGCAGCCAAGGTACCGGGGGGCACTCCTACAATGAGCAGTTCTTC
v_gene: TRBV7-9; d_gene: TRBD2; j_gene: TRBJ2-5; abundance: -; CDR3aa: CASTPMGLGRGEETQYF; CDR3nt: TGTGCCAGCACCCCAATGGGTCTTGGACGGGGGGAAGAGACCCAGTACTTC
v_gene: TRBV29-1; d_gene: TRBD1; j_gene: TRBJ2-4; abundance: -; CDR3aa: CSVDRTGTNIQYF; CDR3nt: TGCAGCGTTGATAGGACAGGGACAAACATTCAGTACTTC
v_gene: TRBV7-9; d_gene: TRBD1; j_gene: TRBJ1-4; abundance: -; CDR3aa: CASSSDGGGRGEKLFF; CDR3nt: TGTGCCAGCAGCTCAGATGGAGGGGGCCGGGGAGAAAAACTGTTTTTT
v_gene: TRBV7-9; d_gene: -; j_gene: TRBJ2-1; abundance: few; CDR3aa: CASSPPALAPSYNEQFF; CDR3nt: TGTGCCAGCAGCCCGCCGGCCCTAGCGCCCTCCTACAATGAGCAGTTCTTC
v_gene: TRBV5-1; d_gene: TRBD1; j_gene: TRBJ1-3; abundance: few; CDR3aa: CASSLGQGDGNTIYF; CDR3nt: TGCGCCAGCAGCCTGGGACAGGGAGACGGAAACACCATATATTTT
v_gene: TRBV6-5; d_gene: -; j_gene: TRBJ1-4; abundance: -; CDR3aa: CASRMGGREEKLFF; CDR3nt: TGTGCCAGCAGAATGGGAGGGAGGGAGGAAAAACTGTTTTTT
v_gene: TRBV2; d_gene: TRBD1; j_gene: TRBJ1-5; abundance: -; CDR3aa: CASSEALGQGAQPQHF; CDR3nt: TGTGCCAGCAGTGAAGCGCTAGGTCAGGGGGCCCAGCCCCAGCATTTT
v_gene: TRBV29-1; d_gene: TRBD1; j_gene: TRBJ1-4; abundance: -; CDR3aa: CSVSRQGDEKLFF; CDR3nt: TGCAGCGTTAGTAGGCAGGGGGACGAAAAACTGTTTTTT
v_gene: TRBV9; d_gene: -; j_gene: TRBJ1-2; abundance: few; CDR3aa: CASSVEAGRPNYGYTF; CDR3nt: TGTGCCAGCAGCGTAGAGGCGGGTCGGCCTAACTATGGCTACACCTTC
v_gene: TRBV15; d_gene: -; j_gene: TRBJ2-3; abundance: -; CDR3aa: CATSQTGDTQYF; CDR3nt: TGTGCCACCAGCCAGACGGGAGATACGCAGTATTTT
v_gene: TRBV11-3; d_gene: -; j_gene: TRBJ1-5; abundance: -; CDR3aa: CASSLCVRSNQPQHF; CDR3nt: TGTGCCAGCAGCTTATGCGTTCGTAGCAATCAGCCCCAGCATTTT
v_gene: TRBV7-2; d_gene: -; j_gene: TRBJ2-5; abundance: -; CDR3aa: CASSLGSFGGSETQYF; CDR3nt: TGTGCCAGCAGCTTAGGAAGTTTCGGGGGAAGCGAGACCCAGTACTTC
v_gene: TRBV27; d_gene: TRBD1; j_gene: TRBJ2-5; abundance: -; CDR3aa: CASSSTPLKPGQGRETQYF; CDR3nt: TGTGCCAGCAGTTCGACCCCTCTCAAGCCGGGACAGGGCAGGGAGACCCAGTACTTC
v_gene: TRBV6-1; d_gene: -; j_gene: TRBJ1-4; abundance: few; CDR3aa: CASTGVGEKLFF; CDR3nt: TGTGCCAGCACAGGGGTCGGTGAAAAACTGTTTTTT
v_gene: TRBV5-1; d_gene: -; j_gene: TRBJ2-5; abundance: once; CDR3aa: CASSLATIQETQYF; CDR3nt: TGCGCCAGCAGCTTAGCGACTATCCAAGAGACCCAGTACTTC
v_gene: TRBV29-1; d_gene: -; j_gene: TRBJ2-7; abundance: -; CDR3aa: CSVVRDTTSYEQYF; CDR3nt: TGCAGCGTAGTCCGGGACACGACCTCCTACGAGCAGTACTTC
v_gene: TRBV5-6; d_gene: TRBD2; j_gene: TRBJ2-3; abundance: -; CDR3aa: CASSLGGGAIDTQYF; CDR3nt: TGTGCCAGCAGCTTGGGCGGGGGGGCCATAGATACGCAGTATTTT
v_gene: TRBV27; d_gene: TRBD2; j_gene: TRBJ2-5; abundance: -; CDR3aa: CASSRTRGQETQYF; CDR3nt: TGTGCCAGCAGTCGGACTAGAGGCCAAGAGACCCAGTACTTC
v_gene: TRBV18; d_gene: -; j_gene: TRBJ2-4; abundance: -; CDR3aa: CASSPPGSAKNIQYF; CDR3nt: TGTGCCAGCTCACCCCCCGGTTCGGCCAAAAACATTCAGTACTTC
v_gene: TRBV6-5; d_gene: -; j_gene: TRBJ2-2; abundance: -; CDR3aa: CASSRRQNTGELFF; CDR3nt: TGTGCCAGCAGTAGACGACAGAACACCGGGGAGCTGTTTTTT
v_gene: TRBV7-2; d_gene: TRBD1; j_gene: TRBJ2-5; abundance: -; CDR3aa: CASSFRTGGLETQYF; CDR3nt: TGTGCCAGCAGTTTTAGGACAGGGGGCTTGGAGACCCAGTACTTC
v_gene: TRBV7-3; d_gene: TRBD1; j_gene: TRBJ2-1; abundance: -; CDR3aa: CASSLYRRGQGENEQFF; CDR3nt: TGTGCCAGCAGCTTATACCGTCGGGGACAGGGGGAAAATGAGCAGTTCTTC
v_gene: TRBV5-6; d_gene: TRBD1; j_gene: TRBJ2-3; abundance: once; CDR3aa: CASSPSGQGQVTQYF; CDR3nt: TGTGCCAGCAGCCCGAGCGGACAGGGCCAAGTTACGCAGTATTTT
v_gene: TRBV4-3; d_gene: -; j_gene: TRBJ1-2; abundance: -; CDR3aa: CASSQVKEVRGYTF; CDR3nt: TGCGCCAGCAGCCAAGTGAAGGAGGTTCGTGGCTACACCTTC
v_gene: TRBV10-2; d_gene: -; j_gene: TRBJ2-7; abundance: -; CDR3aa: CASSGEVQYEQYF; CDR3nt: TGCGCCAGCAGTGGGGAGGTTCAGTACGAGCAGTACTTC
v_gene: TRBV5-1; d_gene: TRBD1; j_gene: TRBJ1-4; abundance: -; CDR3aa: CASSLQGFNEKLFF; CDR3nt: TGCGCCAGCAGCTTACAGGGGTTTAATGAAAAACTGTTTTTT
v_gene: TRBV5-1; d_gene: -; j_gene: TRBJ2-3; abundance: -; CDR3aa: CASSLNGGFTDTQYF; CDR3nt: TGCGCCAGCAGCTTGAACGGGGGTTTCACAGATACGCAGTATTTT
v_gene: TRBV7-9; d_gene: -; j_gene: TRBJ1-2; abundance: -; CDR3aa: CSSSLSGFYGYTF; CDR3nt: TGTTCCAGCAGCTTATCAGGATTCTATGGCTACACCTTC
v_gene: TRBV21-1; d_gene: -; j_gene: TRBJ1-2; abundance: -; CDR3aa: CASSKTGEGIYGYTF; CDR3nt: TGTGCCAGCAGCAAAACGGGGGAGGGGATCTATGGCTACACCTTC
v_gene: TRBV29-1; d_gene: -; j_gene: TRBJ1-1; abundance: -; CDR3aa: CSVARGNTEAFF; CDR3nt: TGCAGCGTTGCCAGGGGGAACACTGAAGCTTTCTTT
v_gene: TRBV7-9; d_gene: TRBD2; j_gene: TRBJ2-7; abundance: -; CDR3aa: CSSTLGTSGGYEQYF; CDR3nt: TGTTCCAGCACTCTCGGGACTAGCGGGGGGTACGAGCAGTACTTC